This T cell receptor beta chain was captured in a study of Graves' ophthalmopathy and Graves' hyperthyroidism. This clonotype was picked up one time. The antigen is not known. A read error may produce the germline difference seen at one junction end. Additional autoimmune diseases, uncontrolled infections, pregnancy or lactation disqualified patients. General study points: Blood was where most expanded thyroid clonotypes above 0.001 frequency also turned up. A 13-signature model separated ophthalmopathy from stable hyperthyroidism, just over 85% sensitivity, 81.08% specificity.

Transcripts of RNA were the source for amplifying TCR beta CDR3 regions. An opening RT-PCR round employed HTBI primers and preceded a second-round multiplex PCR. Each CDR3 protein gets one entry after TCRdb re-called the multiplex PCR reads with MiXCR. Among 500,000 to 700,000 distinct CDR3 sequences listed, just under 40% were seen once. The clonotype was recovered from an adult man with Graves' hyperthyroidism. Material for sequencing was peripheral blood or thyroid tissue (not recorded which).

For the CDR3, the DNA is TGTGCCAGCAGGCAGGGAAGTGAAAACCTGTTTTTT. It is translated as CASRQGSENLFF. V gene TRBV25-1 combines with J gene TRBJ1-4, with D maybe TRBD1 (5 bases). Germline V gene sequence: CDR1 MGHDK, CDR2 SYGVNS. The CDR3 has 12 residues. Full variable domain (remainder filled in from reference TRBV25-1 and TRBJ1-4): EADIYQTPRYLVIGTGKKITLECSQTMGHDKMYWYQQDPGMELHLIHYSYGVNSTEKGDLSSESTVSRIRTEHFPLTLESARPSHTSQYLCASRQGSENLFFGSGTQLSVL.